This TCR beta chain was identified during a study of shared clonotypes between healthy human individuals. Across the whole study: The donor group consisted of two women and three men, aged 18 to 49. CD4 naive and CD4 memory each took three plates per donor, while CD8 naive took two and CD8 memory one. Overall study findings and caveats: Among a few donors, roughly 5.4% of naive CD4 clonotypes were found in common.

In the case of this clone: What it recognizes is unknown.

Per the germline V gene, CDR1 is MNHNS and CDR2 is SASEGT. Trimming removed 6 bases at V and 0 bases at J, with 6 bases between. CDR3 length: 12 amino acids. Using immunoSEQ multiplex PCR, the repertoire was profiled, and TCRdb retains in-frame clones only, with some absent. The table records more than 1.2 million clones, less than 99% of them present only once. The TCR was taken from a man in his thirties or forties in good health. The sample taken for sequencing was naive CD4+ T cells sorted from blood. Subset indicated: CD45RA+ positively selected. This rearrangement joins TRBV6-1 to TRBJ2-7; unclear D gene. The CDR3 sequence: CASRRSSYEQYF. CDR3 nucleotide sequence: TGTGCCAGCAGGCGGAGCTCCTACGAGCAGTACTTC.